A single sample gave rise to the 9 T cell receptor beta chains below, sequenced in a study of T cells after yellow fever vaccination. TCRdb redid the calling of the 5' RACE reads with MiXCR, one entry per CDR3 protein. The repertoire holds some 320,000 distinct CDR3 sequences, with 3.5% to 4.5% as singletons. The specimen was PBMCs, collected 15 days after the yellow fever booster vaccination. Receptors were obtained from a man between 18 and 29 years old who received the YFV17D yellow fever vaccine.

This clonotype was recorded many times. The chain uses TRBV27 and TRBJ1-6; D remains unclear. The CDR3 is 15 amino acids. Trimming pared 3 bases from V and 9 bases from J, leaving 15 bases between. CDR1 and CDR2 (germline): MNHEY, SMNVEV (reference sequence). The CDR3 sequence: CASSLAFMPRSPLHF. CDR3 nucleotides: TGTGCCAGCAGTTTGGCGTTCATGCCCCGTTCACCCCTCCACTTT.

The chain recombines TRBV24-1 with TRBJ2-5, with 9 bases aligning to TRBD1. J was trimmed by 5 bases and V by 3 bases; bases with no gene match: 6. Germline V gene lookup returns CDR1 KGHDR and CDR2 SFDVKD. This CDR3 spans 15 amino acids. The CDR3 coding sequence is TGTGCCACCAGTGATCCGGGACAGGGTTTTGAGACCCAGTACTTC. Amino acid sequence: CATSDPGQGFETQYF.

The genes are TRBV6-6 and TRBJ1-5, with 7 nucleotides matching TRBD1. Germline values: CDR1 MNHNY, CDR2 SVGAGI (reference sequence). This CDR3 contains 16 residues. With V trimmed by 5 bases and J by 1 base, 8 bases remained unmatched. The CDR3 loop is CASSGRDRKSNQPQHF. For the CDR3, the DNA is TGTGCCAGCAGTGGACGGGACAGAAAAAGCAATCAGCCCCAGCATTTT.

The CDR3 region is CSADRRGGSGDTQYF. In DNA form, the CDR3 reads TGCAGTGCTGATCGGAGAGGGGGGAGCGGAGATACGCAGTATTTT. The chain combines TRBV20-1 with TRBJ2-3; the D gene could be TRBD1 or TRBD2 (6 bases each). The germline gives CDR1 DFQATT, CDR2 SNEGSKA (reference sequence). Trimming stripped 5 bases from V and 5 bases from J, with 20 bases between. The CDR3 loop spans 15 amino acids.

At least ten counts were recorded for this clonotype. The V and J genes are TRBV7-2 and TRBJ2-4; possible D gene TRBD2, 5 bases. The ends were cut back, 3 bases at V and 8 bases at J, with 17 bases in the middle. This CDR3 contains 15 residues. The germline V gene encodes CDR1 SGHTA and CDR2 FQGNSA. CDR3 sequence reads: CASSFSMRAWDIQYF. The CDR3 bases are TGTGCCAGCAGCTTTTCTATGAGGGCCTGGGACATTCAGTACTTC.

This clonotype has a count of ten or more. The chain is built from TRBV5-6 and TRBJ2-7; the D gene is possibly TRBD1 (5 bases). Germline CDR1 reads SGHDT; CDR2 reads YYEEEE. V was clipped by 1 base and J by 7 bases, with 18 bases between them. The CDR3 is 15 amino acids. The CDR3 sequence: CASSLIAGNPTEQYV. The CDR3 nucleotides are TGTGCCAGCAGCTTGATCGCAGGGAACCCTACGGAGCAGTACGTC.

With regard to this clonotype: This clone may be a read error of a much larger clone one base away. This rearrangement joins TRBV3-1 to TRBJ1-1; D remains ambiguous. Germline values: CDR1 LGHDT, CDR2 YNNKEL (reference sequence). V gave up 3 bases and J gave up 3 bases, with 11 bases separating them. This CDR3 has 14 amino acids. CDR3 DNA: TGTGCCAGCAGCCAGAACGGAGTAGACACTGAAGCTTTCTTT. It yields the protein CASSQNGVDTEAFF.

This clonotype was recorded many times. The chain combines TRBV6-5 with TRBJ1-2; D gene uncertain. This CDR3 is built from 15 residues. Germline V lookup: CDR1 MNHEY, CDR2 SVGAGI. Trimming left V 6 bases short and J 8 bases short, with 22 bases between. The CDR3 is CASSRKEPGARGYTF. CDR3 bases: TGTGCCAGCAGCCGAAAAGAACCGGGAGCCCGCGGCTACACCTTC.

The sample holds a few counts of this clonotype. The chain links TRBV7-2 to TRBJ1-3, with unresolved D. The germline V and J ends were trimmed by 2 bases and 0 bases, with 11 bases remaining between them. The CDR3 consists of 16 residues. Per germline, CDR1 SGHTA and CDR2 FQGNSA. The CDR3 DNA follows: TGTGCCAGCAGCTTATCTGTCACCACCTCTGGAAACACCATATATTTT. The encoded protein is CASSLSVTTSGNTIYF.